This T cell receptor (beta chain) is drawn from a study of shared clonotypes between healthy human individuals. Some clones are missing from TCRdb's copy, which holds only in-frame ones; the method was immunoSEQ multiplex PCR. The table includes some 1 million clones, roughly 70% detected once. J gave up 1 base and V 6 bases, and 4 bases lay outside the gene matches. The CDR3 sequence is 15 residues long. From germline, CDR1 is MNHEY and CDR2 SVGAGI. This clone was counted a few times. Input material: memory CD4+ T cells sorted from blood. Subset described: CD45RA-negative fraction. The chain employs TRBV6-5 and TRBJ2-2; TRBD2 matches 8 bases. The TCR originated in a man between 18 and 29 years old in good health. The CDR3 DNA follows: TGTGCCAGCAGGACCGGGACTAGGAACACCGGGGAGCTGTTTTTT. It is translated as CASRTGTRNTGELFF.